The rows below give T cell receptor beta chains drawn from one sample of a study of blood T cell repertoires in COVID-19. TCRdb keeps only in-frame clones here, not all; method: immunoSEQ multiplex PCR. Of some 91,000 clones in the sample, just over 90% are singletons; the top ten hold 1.7%. Material: peripheral blood. Source of these receptors: a man in his fifties or sixties with acute or convalescent COVID-19. Each CDR3 is given with its conserved first and last residue. The order of the fields is J gene, clone size, D gene, V gene, CDR3 DNA, CDR3 protein. D genes are given only for firm matches. A clone size is listed for some rows: how often the clone was seen (once, few, many), or a class if it is expanded.

>TRBJ2-5|-|-|TRBV4-1
TGCGCCAGCAGCCAAGTAAAGTCCGGGAGCTCAGAGACCCAGTACTTC
CASSQVKSGSSETQYF
>TRBJ2-2|-|-|TRBV7-2
TGTGCCAGCAGCCAAGTCACGGAGACCGGGGAGCTGTTTTTT
CASSQVTETGELFF
>TRBJ1-2|-|TRBD1|TRBV27
TGTGCCAGCACCTCGACAGGGATTGGGGCAGGTGGCTACACCTTC
CASTSTGIGAGGYTF
>TRBJ2-5|-|TRBD1|TRBV27
TGTGCCAGCAGTCTGGGGACAGACCAAGAGACCCAGTACTTC
CASSLGTDQETQYF
>TRBJ1-6|-|TRBD1|TRBV7-9
TGTGCCAGCAGCTGGGGATCGACAGGGGACAATTCACCCCTCCACTTT
CASSWGSTGDNSPLHF
>TRBJ1-4|-|TRBD1|TRBV6-5
TGTGCCAGCAGTTCTGGGGACAGGGGAGGCGAAAAACTGTTTTTT
CASSSGDRGGEKLFF
>TRBJ2-3|few|-|TRBV2
TGTGCCAGCAGTTACGCGGTTCACACAGATACGCAGTATTTT
CASSYAVHTDTQYF
>TRBJ1-6|-|-|TRBV7-9
TGTGCCAGCAGCTTAGGACAGTTTTCACCCCTCCACTTT
CASSLGQFSPLHF
>TRBJ2-3|-|-|TRBV10-1
TGCGCCAGCAGTGAGGCAGGGGTGACAGATACGCAGTATTTT
CASSEAGVTDTQYF
>TRBJ1-4|-|-|TRBV12-2
TGTGCAAGTCGCCCACCGGGGACTGCTAATGAAAAACTGTTTTTT
CASRPPGTANEKLFF
>TRBJ1-1|-|-|TRBV11-2
TGTGCCAGCAGTCTTACCCGGGGGACTGAAGCTTTCTTT
CASSLTRGTEAFF
>TRBJ1-1|-|TRBD1|TRBV19
TGTGCCAGTAGTGTGACAGGGAGAACTGAAGCTTTCTTT
CASSVTGRTEAFF
>TRBJ1-6|once|TRBD1|TRBV27
TGTGCCAGCAGTCCTCAGGGGGCTGCTACTTCACCCCTCCACTTT
CASSPQGAATSPLHF
>TRBJ1-5|-|TRBD1|TRBV3-1/TRBV3-2
TGTGCCAGCAGCCGGGGGACAGCTGATCAGCCCCAGCATTTT
CASSRGTADQPQHF